Following are 4 T cell receptor beta chains from one sample sequenced in a study of T cell repertoires in cytomegalovirus infection. The antigens of these receptors remain unknown. TCRdb called the reads again in MiXCR, with one record for every CDR3 protein. This sample has about 110,000 distinct CDR3 sequences, with about 9.4% found just once. Sequenced sample: PBMCs, sequenced either directly or after in vitro stimulation (not recorded which). The receptors were sampled from a human donor in good health (CMV status not recorded). Some clones in this sample may be carry-over from other donors' samples.

This chain connects TRBV24-1 to TRBJ2-5, with D possibly matching TRBD2 (5 bases). The CDR3 length is 12 residues. CDR1 KGHDR and CDR2 SFDVKD come from the germline V gene. V lost 9 bases, J lost 4 bases, and 11 bases lay in between. This chain's CDR3 is CATQDRGETQYF. The CDR3 DNA sequence: TGTGCCACCCAAGACCGGGGAGAGACCCAGTACTTC.

This clonotype was seen a few times. The rearrangement links TRBV7-2 to TRBJ2-7, with D tentatively TRBD1 (5 bases). With 1 base removed from V and 2 bases from J, the gap between germline ends came to 15 bases. The CDR3 is 16 amino acids. Germline loops: CDR1 SGHTA, CDR2 FQGNSA. The CDR3 spells CASSLELGVGTYEQYF. The CDR3 bases are TGTGCCAGCAGCTTAGAGTTAGGGGTAGGCACCTACGAGCAGTACTTC. Looking up the rest from reference TRBV7-2 and TRBJ2-7 gives the full variable domain: GAGVSQSPSNKVTEKGKDVELRCDPISGHTALYWYRQSLGQGLEFLIYFQGNSAPDKSGLPSDRFSAERTGGSVSTLTIQRTQQEDSAVYLCASSLELGVGTYEQYFGPGTRLTVT.

This clonotype was seen many times. The chain employs TRBV7-2 and TRBJ1-4; tentatively, D is TRBD1 (6 bases). Germline loops: CDR1 SGHTA, CDR2 FQGNSA. V was clipped by 5 bases and J by 8 bases, with 15 bases between them. The CDR3 is 14 amino acids. The CDR3 is CASSRTGIGEKLFF. In DNA form, the CDR3 reads TGTGCCAGCAGCCGAACAGGGATTGGGGAAAAACTGTTTTTT.

This chain links TRBV14 with TRBJ2-3; 8 nucleotides agree with TRBD2. The CDR3 totals 17 residues. V trimming: 2 bases; J trimming: 5 bases; junction bases outside the gene matches: 12. The germline V gene encodes CDR1 SGHDN and CDR2 FVKESK. In DNA form, the CDR3 reads TGTGCCAGCAGCCAACCACCGGGACTAGTGGGAGGAGATACGCAGTATTTT. It codes for CASSQPPGLVGGDTQYF.